Listed here are 25 T cell receptor beta chains from one sample, sequenced in a study of T cell clonality in common variable immunodeficiency. Produced via immunoSEQ multiplex PCR; TCRdb's table is partial and in-frame only. The sample has roughly 79,000 clones, none seen only once; the top ten hold over 0.7%. The material sequenced was peripheral blood mononuclear cells. The receptors were sampled from a person aged 18 to 69 in good health.

The sample holds many counts of this clone. Sequencing ends 3 residues short of the CDR3 end; the germline J gene provides the rest. The V call is TRBV19, the J call TRBJ2-1, with TRBD2 identical over 12 bases. With 6 bases clipped from V and 5 bases from J, the junction kept 5 bases outside the gene matches. CDR1 is LNHDA and CDR2 is SQIVND in the germline V gene (reference sequence). The CDR3 consists of 15 residues. CDR3 DNA (partial): TGTGCCAGTAGACCTAGCGGGAGGGCCGACAATGAG. Translation: CASRPSGRADNE. The complete CDR3 sequence is CASRPSGRADNEQFF. Based on the CDR3 plus reference TRBV19 and TRBJ2-1, the full variable domain is DGGITQSPKYLFRKEGQNVTLSCEQNLNHDAMYWYRQDPGQGLRLIYYSQIVNDFQKGDIAEGYSVSREKKESFPLTVTSAQKNPTAFYLCASRPSGRADNEQFFGPGTRLTVL.

This clone has ten or more counts. Read sequence stops 3 residues before the CDR3 end, and the germline J gene provides the missing end. V gene TRBV28 combines with J gene TRBJ2-5; a possible D gene is TRBD1 (6 bases). V was clipped by 6 bases and J by 1 base, with 9 bases between them. The CDR3 covers 13 residues. Germline V gene sequence: CDR1 MDHEN, CDR2 SYDVKM. The chain's CDR3 is CASSPRGQETQYF. The part of the CDR3 DNA that was read is TGTGCCAGCAGCCCCAGGGGCCAAGAGACC.

Ten or more counts support this clone. The read ends 3 residues early relative to the CDR3; the germline J gene fills the gap. The rearrangement links TRBV30 to TRBJ2-3, with 10 bases identical to TRBD2. The junction had 12 bases not matched to a gene; V was cut back by 0 bases and J by 6 bases. The CDR3 loop spans 17 amino acids. The germline CDR1 and CDR2 sequences are GTSNPN and SVGIG (reference sequence). Incomplete CDR3 DNA: TGTGCCTGGAGTGTAGGAGGAACTAGCGGGATAGCGGATACG. It is translated as CAWSVGGTSGIADT. In full, the CDR3 is CAWSVGGTSGIADTQYF. Full variable domain (remainder filled in from reference TRBV30 and TRBJ2-3): SQTIHQWPATLVQPVGSPLSLECTVEGTSNPNLYWYRQAAGRGLQLLFYSVGIGQISSEVPQNLSASRPQDRQFILSSKKLLLSDSGFYLCAWSVGGTSGIADTQYFGPGTRLTVL.

This clone occurred many times. CDR3 DNA, as far as it was read: TGTGCCAGCAACCAAGCCGGGACAGAAGACTATGGC. Translation: CASNQAGTEDYG. The CDR3 as a whole reads CASNQAGTEDYGYTF. The rearrangement joins TRBV5-6 to TRBJ1-2; 7 nucleotides agree with TRBD1. The CDR3 end falls 3 residues outside the read, so it is completed with the germline J gene. Per germline, CDR1 SGHDT and CDR2 YYEEEE. CDR3 size: 15 residues. V lost 6 bases and J lost 3; bases outside the gene matches: 11.

At least ten counts were recorded for this clone. The DNA ends 3 residues before the CDR3 does, and the rest of the CDR3 is filled in from the germline J gene. The chain employs TRBV20-1 and TRBJ2-5; possible D gene TRBD2, 6 bases. V lost 6 bases and J lost 1, with 18 bases in between. The length of the CDR3 is 15 residues. Germline V gives CDR1 DFQATT, CDR2 SNEGSKA (reference sequence). The CDR3 is CSAMGRAGLQETQYF. Partial CDR3 DNA: TGCAGTGCAATGGGCCGAGCGGGCCTCCAAGAGACC.

This clone was counted ten times or more. An end of the junction does not agree with germline; a read error may underlie this. The read ends 3 residues before the CDR3 terminus; that terminus is restored from the germline J gene. The chain links TRBV4-2 to TRBJ1-2, with a tentative D call TRBD1 (6 bases). CDR1 is LGHNA, CDR2 YNFKEQ, per germline. This CDR3 region has 14 residues. The CDR3 here is CASSHLGGDYGYTF. CDR3 DNA (partial): TGCGCCAGCAGCCATCTAGGGGGGGACTATGGC.

This clone was seen at least ten times. The read ends 3 residues early relative to the CDR3; the germline J gene fills the gap. The chain is built from TRBV7-2 and TRBJ2-7; the D gene is possibly TRBD1 (6 bases). The CDR3 covers 15 residues. The germline V gene encodes CDR1 SGHTA and CDR2 FQGNSA. Trimming removed 5 bases from V and 2 bases from J, with 16 bases in between. The chain's CDR3 is CASSPPQGPPYEQYF. Partial CDR3 DNA: TGTGCCAGCAGCCCCCCCCAGGGGCCGCCCTACGAG.

This clone was seen ten or more times. With the read ending 3 residues before the CDR3 end, the germline J gene is used to fill in that end. V usage is TRBV14 and J usage is TRBJ2-1; 7 nucleotides align to TRBD1. The CDR3 totals 15 residues. The germline V gene has CDR1 SGHDN and CDR2 FVKESK. The trim removed 0 bases at V and 3 bases at J, leaving 2 bases unmatched. CDR3 bases read: TGTGCCAGCAGCCAAGATGCAGGGGGCTACAATGAG. Translation gives CASSQDAGGYNE. From start to end, the CDR3 is CASSQDAGGYNEQFF.

This clone was observed at least ten times. The read is 3 residues too short to cover the CDR3 end, so that end is filled in from the germline J gene. The chain has TRBV5-6 and TRBJ2-7, with D perhaps TRBD1 (7 bases). The length of the CDR3 is 15 residues. Trimming cost V 0 bases and J 3 bases, with 13 bases left between them. Germline V gene sequence: CDR1 SGHDT, CDR2 YYEEEE. CDR3 sequence reads: CASSLGGDSFYEQYF. The CDR3 bases that were read are TGTGCCAGCAGCTTGGGGGGGGACAGCTTCTACGAG.

This clone has a count of ten or more. The sequence runs out 3 residues before the end of the CDR3; the remainder is reconstructed from the germline J gene. This chain uses TRBV6-1 with TRBJ1-5; tentative D call: TRBD1 (5 bases). Germline lookup yields CDR1 MNHNS and CDR2 SASEGT. V was cut by 4 bases and J by 8 bases, with 15 bases left in between. CDR3 length: 14 residues. CDR3 residues: CASSAIQGLEPQHF. The CDR3 DNA, read in part, is TGTGCCAGCAGTGCAATCCAGGGTCTTGAGCCC.

This clone has a count of ten or more. The CDR3 goes on 3 residues after the read ends, and that part is filled in from the germline J gene. J is TRBJ2-7 and V is TRBV11-2; possible D gene TRBD2, 7 bases. Trimming pared 5 bases from V and 3 bases from J, leaving 14 bases between. The germline V gene has CDR1 SGHAT and CDR2 FQNNGV. The CDR3 contains 14 residues. CDR3 loop: CASSGGGDRYEQYF. The sequenced CDR3 bases are TGTGCCAGCAGCGGAGGGGGGGACCGCTACGAG.

Ten or more counts support this clone. Read data end 3 residues before the CDR3 end; the end is taken from the germline J gene. V and J are TRBV2 and TRBJ1-5; D unresolved. V lost 5 bases, J lost 4 bases, and 6 bases lay in between. There are 12 residues in the CDR3. Germline V gives CDR1 SNHLY, CDR2 FYNNEI. CDR3 loop: CASSLSNQPQHF. The CDR3 bases that were read are TGTGCCAGCAGTCTAAGTAATCAGCCC.

This clone was recorded many times. With the read ending 3 residues before the CDR3 end, the germline J gene is used to fill in that end. The chain recombines TRBV7-3 with TRBJ2-2, with 7 nucleotides matching TRBD2. The length of the CDR3 is 17 residues. J gave up 0 bases and V 4 bases, and 8 bases lay outside the gene matches. Per the germline V gene, CDR1 is SGHTA and CDR2 is FQGTGA. CDR3 DNA (partial): TGTGCCAGCAGCTCCCGCGGGGGATACGCGAACACCGGGGAG. This encodes CASSSRGGYANTGE. The whole CDR3 sequence reads CASSSRGGYANTGELFF.

This clone appeared many times. The CDR3 extends 3 residues past the end of the read, so its final part is completed from the germline J gene. V and J are TRBV20-1 and TRBJ2-2, with 8 bases aligning to TRBD1. CDR1 is DFQATT, CDR2 SNEGSKA, per germline (reference sequence). The ends lost 3 bases at V and 1 base at J; junction bases unmatched: 4. The CDR3 consists of 15 residues. The CDR3: CSARRTGQNTGELFF. Incomplete CDR3 DNA: TGCAGTGCTAGGAGGACAGGGCAGAACACCGGGGAG.

There are many counts of this clone. The read ends 3 residues shy of where the CDR3 ends; the end is completed using the germline J gene. V and J are TRBV28 and TRBJ2-3, with 8 positions matching TRBD1. CDR1 and CDR2 (germline): MDHEN, SYDVKM. The CDR3 spans 13 residues. Trimming took 6 bases from V and 4 from J; bases not matched to a gene: 3. Incomplete CDR3 DNA: TGTGCCAGCAGAATACAGGGGGCAGATACG. This sequence encodes CASRIQGADT. The entire CDR3 is CASRIQGADTQYF. The variable domain in full, completed from reference TRBV28 and TRBJ2-3, reads DVKVTQSSRYLVKRTGEKVFLECVQDMDHENMFWYRQDPGLGLRLIYFSYDVKMKEKGDIPEGYSVSREKKERFSLILESASTNQTSMYLCASRIQGADTQYFGPGTRLTVL.

This clone was counted many times. The read ends 3 residues shy of where the CDR3 ends; the end is completed using the germline J gene. V gene TRBV6-2 or TRBV6-3 combines with J gene TRBJ2-1; D gene unclear. CDR1 is MNHEY, CDR2 SVGEGT, per germline. The CDR3 covers 12 residues. V dropped 6 bases and J dropped 9 bases, with 12 bases sitting between them. The DNA read from the CDR3 is TGTGCCAGCAGCGACTTTAGCCTTGAG. Translation: CASSDFSLE. The full CDR3 sequence reads CASSDFSLEQFF.

This clone was counted ten times or more. The CDR3 DNA, read in part, is TGTGCCAGCTCACCCTCCCCTACCGGGGAGACC. Translated, it gives CASSPSPTGET. The complete CDR3 reads CASSPSPTGETQYF. The chain recombines TRBV18 with TRBJ2-5; D uncertain. The CDR3 end falls 3 residues outside the read, so it is completed with the germline J gene. V gave up 3 bases and J gave up 5 bases, with 13 bases separating them. In germline, CDR1 is KGHSH, CDR2 LQKENI. CDR3 length: 14 amino acids.

This clone was seen repeatedly, ten times or more. The CDR3 goes on 3 residues after the read ends, and that part is filled in from the germline J gene. The chain links TRBV12-3 or TRBV12-4 to TRBJ1-5; 9 bases match TRBD1. Germline trimming cut 5 bases from V and 3 bases from J; bases unmatched to any gene: 5. The CDR3 runs to 15 residues. The CDR3 bases that were read are TGTGCCAGCAGTCCCCGGGACAGGGACAATCAGCCC. This encodes CASSPRDRDNQP. The entire CDR3 is CASSPRDRDNQPQHF.

This clone was counted ten times or more. With the read ending 3 residues before the CDR3 end, the germline J gene is used to fill in that end. J is TRBJ2-7 and V is TRBV7-8, with D perhaps matching TRBD1 (6 bases). The length of the CDR3 is 14 residues. Trimming stripped 5 bases from V and 2 bases from J, with 13 bases between. Germline CDR1 reads SGHVS; CDR2 reads FQNEAQ. Here the CDR3 reads CASSEGVATYEQYF. The CDR3 DNA, read in part, is TGTGCCAGCAGCGAGGGGGTCGCCACCTACGAG.

Of note for this clone: The read ends 3 residues shy of where the CDR3 ends; the end is completed using the germline J gene. The gene calls are TRBV30 and TRBJ1-1; no definite D call. V lost 3 bases and J lost 5, with 10 bases in between. Germline V gene sequence: CDR1 GTSNPN, CDR2 SVGIG (reference sequence). This CDR3 comprises 12 residues. The CDR3 DNA, read in part, is TGTGCCTGGAGCCCCACTGAGACTGAA. Translation gives CAWSPTETE. The whole CDR3 sequence reads CAWSPTETEAFF.

The sample holds many counts of this clone. The CDR3 end lies 3 residues beyond the end of the read and is filled in from the germline J gene. The V and J genes are TRBV18 and TRBJ2-7; TRBD1 aligns across 9 bases. CDR1 and CDR2 (germline): KGHSH, LQKENI. CDR3 length: 16 residues. After removal of 4 bases from V and 3 bases from J, the junction contained 10 bases not matched to a gene. The CDR3 bases that were read are TGTGCCAGCTCACTAGTCGTCCCGGGACAGGGCTACGAG. Translating gives CASSLVVPGQGYE. The entire CDR3 is CASSLVVPGQGYEQYF.

In this sample, this clone turned up many times. The read finishes 3 residues shy of the CDR3 end, and the germline J gene is used to complete it. This rearrangement joins TRBV7-2 to TRBJ1-6, with 8 bases that match TRBD1. Trimming removed 6 bases from V and 10 bases from J; junction bases left unmatched: 8. The CDR3 is 14 residues long. CDR1 is SGHTA and CDR2 is FQGNSA in the germline V gene. The sequenced part of the CDR3 DNA is TGTGCCAGCAGTCACGGGACAGGCTCCTCACCC. This sequence encodes CASSHGTGSSP. The entire CDR3 protein is CASSHGTGSSPLHF.

This clone showed up many times. From the germline J gene comes the end of the CDR3, since the read stops 3 residues before it. V is TRBV19 and J is TRBJ1-4; TRBD1 might be the D (6 bases). The germline V gene has CDR1 LNHDA and CDR2 SQIVND (reference sequence). Trimming pared 9 bases from V and 8 bases from J, leaving 25 bases between. The CDR3 contains 16 residues. The DNA read from the CDR3 is TGTGCCAGCTGCTTCCTCGGGGGGGCGGGTAAAGAAAAA. This encodes CASCFLGGAGKEK. The entire CDR3 reads CASCFLGGAGKEKLFF.

This clone appeared many times. The DNA ends 3 residues before the CDR3 does, and the rest of the CDR3 is filled in from the germline J gene. V is TRBV5-1 and J is TRBJ2-1; D might be TRBD2 (5 bases). Trimming cost V 9 bases and J 6 bases, with 19 bases left between them. This CDR3 is 14 amino acids long. Germline V gene data show CDR1 as SGHRS and CDR2 as YFSETQ. Here the CDR3 reads CATKTSRGSNEQFF. The DNA read from the CDR3 is TGCGCCACCAAAACAAGTCGGGGATCCAATGAG. The whole variable domain, remainder taken from reference TRBV5-1 and TRBJ2-1, is KAGVTQTPRYLIKTRGQQVTLSCSPISGHRSVSWYQQTPGQGLQFLFEYFSETQRNKGNFPGRFSGRQFSNSRSEMNVSTLELGDSALYLCATKTSRGSNEQFFGPGTRLTVL.

The table lists this clone with a few counts. Read data end 3 residues before the CDR3 end; the end is taken from the germline J gene. Other DNA sequences within the sample encode an identical CDR3. This chain joins TRBV7-9 and TRBJ1-5; D is unresolved. V lost 4 bases and J 4 bases, leaving 5 bases between the germline ends. This CDR3 has 12 residues. Per germline, CDR1 SEHNR and CDR2 FQNEAQ (reference sequence). The part of the CDR3 DNA that was read is TGTGCCAGCAGCTCATTTAATCAGCCC. Translated, it gives CASSSFNQP. The full CDR3 protein is CASSSFNQPQHF.